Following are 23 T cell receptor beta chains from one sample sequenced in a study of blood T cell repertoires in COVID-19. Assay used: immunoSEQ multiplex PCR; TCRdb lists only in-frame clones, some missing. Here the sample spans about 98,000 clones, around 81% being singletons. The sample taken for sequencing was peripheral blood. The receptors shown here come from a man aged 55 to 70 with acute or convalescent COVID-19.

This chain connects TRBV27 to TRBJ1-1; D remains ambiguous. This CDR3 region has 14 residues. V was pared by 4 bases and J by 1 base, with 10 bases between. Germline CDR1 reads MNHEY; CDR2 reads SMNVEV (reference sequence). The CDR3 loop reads CASSSFTENTEAFF. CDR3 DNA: TGTGCCAGCAGTTCTTTTACAGAGAACACTGAAGCTTTCTTT.

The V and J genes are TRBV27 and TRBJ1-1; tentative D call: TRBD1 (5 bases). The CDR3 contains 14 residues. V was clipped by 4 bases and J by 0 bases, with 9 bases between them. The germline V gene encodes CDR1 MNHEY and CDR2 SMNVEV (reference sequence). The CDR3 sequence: CASSSTVMNTEAFF. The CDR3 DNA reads TGTGCCAGCAGTTCGACAGTTATGAACACTGAAGCTTTCTTT.

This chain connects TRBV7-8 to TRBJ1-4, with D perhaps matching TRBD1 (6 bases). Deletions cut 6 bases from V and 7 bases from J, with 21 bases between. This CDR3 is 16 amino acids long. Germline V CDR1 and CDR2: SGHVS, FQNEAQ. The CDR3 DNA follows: TGTGCCAGCAGTCCGCTAAGGGGGGGATTTAGTGAAAAACTGTTTTTT. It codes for CASSPLRGGFSEKLFF.

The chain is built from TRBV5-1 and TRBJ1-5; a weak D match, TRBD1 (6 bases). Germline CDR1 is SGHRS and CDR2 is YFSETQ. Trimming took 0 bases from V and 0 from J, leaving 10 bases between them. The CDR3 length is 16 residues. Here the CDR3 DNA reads TGCGCCAGCAGCTTGGGGGACATGGGTAGCAATCAGCCCCAGCATTTT. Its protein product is CASSLGDMGSNQPQHF. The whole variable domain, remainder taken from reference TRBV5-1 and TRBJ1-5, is KAGVTQTPRYLIKTRGQQVTLSCSPISGHRSVSWYQQTPGQGLQFLFEYFSETQRNKGNFPGRFSGRQFSNSRSEMNVSTLELGDSALYLCASSLGDMGSNQPQHFGDGTRLSIL.

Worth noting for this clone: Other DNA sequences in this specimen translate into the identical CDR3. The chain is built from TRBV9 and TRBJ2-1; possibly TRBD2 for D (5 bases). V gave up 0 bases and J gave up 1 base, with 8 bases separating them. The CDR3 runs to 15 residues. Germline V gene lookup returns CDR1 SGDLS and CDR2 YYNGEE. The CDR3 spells CASSVGSGSYNEQFF. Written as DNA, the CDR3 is TGTGCCAGCAGCGTAGGGTCGGGGTCCTACAATGAGCAGTTCTTC. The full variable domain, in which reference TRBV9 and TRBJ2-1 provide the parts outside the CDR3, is DSGVTQTPKHLITATGQRVTLRCSPRSGDLSVYWYQQSLDQGLQFLIQYYNGEERAKGNILERFSAQQFPDLHSELNLSSLELGDSALYFCASSVGSGSYNEQFFGPGTRLTVL.

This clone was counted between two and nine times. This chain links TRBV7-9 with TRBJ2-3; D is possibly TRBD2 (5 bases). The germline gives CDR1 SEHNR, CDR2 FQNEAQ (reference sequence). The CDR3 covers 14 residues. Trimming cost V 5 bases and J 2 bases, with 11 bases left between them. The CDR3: CASSPRTYTDTQYF. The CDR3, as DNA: TGTGCCAGCAGCCCCCGGACTTACACAGATACGCAGTATTTT.

The CDR3 is CASSVGLAGSMDEQFF. CDR3 coding DNA: TGTGCCAGCAGTGTTGGACTAGCGGGATCTATGGATGAGCAGTTCTTC. This sequence joins TRBV25-1 and TRBJ2-1; 12 bases are a match to TRBD2. This CDR3 is 16 amino acids long. J lost 8 bases, V lost 4 bases, and 9 bases had no gene match. Looked up from germline, CDR1 is MGHDK and CDR2 is SYGVNS.

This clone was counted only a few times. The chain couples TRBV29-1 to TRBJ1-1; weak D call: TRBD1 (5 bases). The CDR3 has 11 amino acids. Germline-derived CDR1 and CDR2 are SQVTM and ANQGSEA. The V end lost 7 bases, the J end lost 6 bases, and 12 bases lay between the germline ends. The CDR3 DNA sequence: TGCAGCGCTGTCAGGGAGGCTGAAGCTTTCTTT. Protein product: CSAVREAEAFF.

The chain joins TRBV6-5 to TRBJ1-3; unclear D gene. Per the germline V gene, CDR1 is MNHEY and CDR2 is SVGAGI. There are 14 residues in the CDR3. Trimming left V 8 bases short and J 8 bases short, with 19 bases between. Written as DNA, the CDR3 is TGTGCCAGCCTCGGCCCGGGATCCCTTTACACCATATATTTT. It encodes CASLGPGSLYTIYF.

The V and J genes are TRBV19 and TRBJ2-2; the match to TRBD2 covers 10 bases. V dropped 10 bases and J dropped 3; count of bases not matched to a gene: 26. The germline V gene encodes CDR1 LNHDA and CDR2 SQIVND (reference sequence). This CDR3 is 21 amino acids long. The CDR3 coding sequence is TGTGCCACCCTCAATCTCCCGGGGGCAACAGCGGGAGGGCCCGACACCGGGGAGCTGTTTTTT. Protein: CATLNLPGATAGGPDTGELFF.

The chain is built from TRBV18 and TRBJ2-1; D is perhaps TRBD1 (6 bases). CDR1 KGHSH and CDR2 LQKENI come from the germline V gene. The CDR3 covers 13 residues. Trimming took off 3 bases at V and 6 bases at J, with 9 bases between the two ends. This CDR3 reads CASSPWTANEQFF. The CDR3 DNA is TGTGCCAGCTCACCCTGGACAGCCAATGAGCAGTTCTTC.

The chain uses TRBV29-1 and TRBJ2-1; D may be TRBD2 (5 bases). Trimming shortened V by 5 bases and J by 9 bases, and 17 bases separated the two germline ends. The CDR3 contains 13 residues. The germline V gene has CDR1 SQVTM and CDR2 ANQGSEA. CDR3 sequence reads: CSVSLVRWSEQFF. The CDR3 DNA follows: TGCAGCGTTTCACTAGTTCGGTGGAGTGAGCAGTTCTTC.

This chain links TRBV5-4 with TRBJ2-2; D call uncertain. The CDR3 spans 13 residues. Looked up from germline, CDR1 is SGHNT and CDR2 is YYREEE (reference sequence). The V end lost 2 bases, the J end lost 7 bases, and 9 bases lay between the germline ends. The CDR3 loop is CASSFDTVGELFF. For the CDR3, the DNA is TGTGCCAGCAGCTTCGACACAGTCGGGGAGCTGTTTTTT.

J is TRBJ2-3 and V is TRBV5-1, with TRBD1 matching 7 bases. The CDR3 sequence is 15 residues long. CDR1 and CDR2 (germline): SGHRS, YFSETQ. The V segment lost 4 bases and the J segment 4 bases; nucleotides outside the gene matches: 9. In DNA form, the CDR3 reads TGCGCCAGCAGCGGCAGGGACAGAGTTCCAGATACGCAGTATTTT. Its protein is CASSGRDRVPDTQYF. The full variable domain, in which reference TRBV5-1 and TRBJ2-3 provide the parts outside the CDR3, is KAGVTQTPRYLIKTRGQQVTLSCSPISGHRSVSWYQQTPGQGLQFLFEYFSETQRNKGNFPGRFSGRQFSNSRSEMNVSTLELGDSALYLCASSGRDRVPDTQYFGPGTRLTVL.

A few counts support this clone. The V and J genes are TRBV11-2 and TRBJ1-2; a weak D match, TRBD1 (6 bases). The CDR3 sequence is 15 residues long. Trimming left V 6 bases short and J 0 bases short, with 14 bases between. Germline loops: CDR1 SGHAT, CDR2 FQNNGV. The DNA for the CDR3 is TGTGCCAGCAGTCTGGACCCAGGGGCTAACTATGGCTACACCTTC. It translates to CASSLDPGANYGYTF.

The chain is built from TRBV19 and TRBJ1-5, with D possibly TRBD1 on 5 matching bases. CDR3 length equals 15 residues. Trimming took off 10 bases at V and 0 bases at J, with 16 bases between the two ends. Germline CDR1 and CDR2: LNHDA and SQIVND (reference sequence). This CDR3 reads CATLSDSDSNQPQHF. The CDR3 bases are TGTGCCACCCTATCCGACAGCGATAGCAATCAGCCCCAGCATTTT.

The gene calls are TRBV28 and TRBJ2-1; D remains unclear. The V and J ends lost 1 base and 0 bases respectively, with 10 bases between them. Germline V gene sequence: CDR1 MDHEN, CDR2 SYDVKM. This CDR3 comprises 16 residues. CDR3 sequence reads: CASSLFAGLSYNEQFF. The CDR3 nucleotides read TGTGCCAGCAGTTTATTTGCAGGCCTCTCCTACAATGAGCAGTTCTTC.

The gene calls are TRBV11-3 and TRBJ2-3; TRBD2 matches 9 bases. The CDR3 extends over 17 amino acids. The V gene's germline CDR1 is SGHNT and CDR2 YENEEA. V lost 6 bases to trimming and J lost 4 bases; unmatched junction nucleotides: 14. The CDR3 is CASSQGASGKRADTQYF. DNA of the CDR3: TGTGCCAGCAGTCAAGGGGCTAGCGGGAAGAGGGCAGATACGCAGTATTTT. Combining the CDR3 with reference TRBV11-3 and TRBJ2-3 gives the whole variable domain EAGVVQSPRYKIIEKKQPVAFWCNPISGHNTLYWYLQNLGQGPELLIRYENEEAVDDSQLPKDRFSAERLKGVDSTLKIQPAELGDSAVYLCASSQGASGKRADTQYFGPGTRLTVL.

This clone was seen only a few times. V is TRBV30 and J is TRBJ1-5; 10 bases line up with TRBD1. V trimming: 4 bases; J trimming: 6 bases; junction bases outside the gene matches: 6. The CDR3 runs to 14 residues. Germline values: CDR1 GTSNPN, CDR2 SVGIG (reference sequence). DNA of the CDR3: TGTGCCTGGACCGGGACAGGGGATAGTCAGCCCCAGCATTTT. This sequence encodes CAWTGTGDSQPQHF.

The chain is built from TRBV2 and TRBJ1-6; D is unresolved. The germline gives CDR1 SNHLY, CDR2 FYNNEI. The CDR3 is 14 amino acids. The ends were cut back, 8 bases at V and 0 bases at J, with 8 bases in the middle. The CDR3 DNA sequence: TGTGCCAGCCGCGCGAGCTCCTATAATTCACCCCTCCACTTT. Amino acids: CASRASSYNSPLHF.

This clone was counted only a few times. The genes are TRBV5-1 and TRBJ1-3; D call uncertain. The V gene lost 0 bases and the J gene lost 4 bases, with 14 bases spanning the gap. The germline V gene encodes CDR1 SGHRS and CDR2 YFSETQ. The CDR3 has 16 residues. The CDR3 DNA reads TGCGCCAGCAGCTTGGTAGCTGTTTCCCTCGGAAACACCATATATTTT. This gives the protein CASSLVAVSLGNTIYF. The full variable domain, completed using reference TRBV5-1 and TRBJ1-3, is KAGVTQTPRYLIKTRGQQVTLSCSPISGHRSVSWYQQTPGQGLQFLFEYFSETQRNKGNFPGRFSGRQFSNSRSEMNVSTLELGDSALYLCASSLVAVSLGNTIYFGEGSWLTVV.

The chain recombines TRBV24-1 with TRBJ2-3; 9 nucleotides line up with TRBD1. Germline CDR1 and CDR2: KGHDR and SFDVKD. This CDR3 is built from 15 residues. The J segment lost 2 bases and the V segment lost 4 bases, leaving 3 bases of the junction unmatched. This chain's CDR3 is CATSDNRGHTDTQYF. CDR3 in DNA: TGTGCCACCAGTGACAACAGGGGGCACACAGATACGCAGTATTTT.

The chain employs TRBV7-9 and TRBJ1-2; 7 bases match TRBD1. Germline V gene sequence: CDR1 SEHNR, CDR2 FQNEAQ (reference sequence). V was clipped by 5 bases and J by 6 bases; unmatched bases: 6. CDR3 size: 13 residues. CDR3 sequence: CASSARGLDGYTF. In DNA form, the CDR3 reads TGTGCCAGCAGCGCCAGGGGGTTGGATGGCTACACCTTC.